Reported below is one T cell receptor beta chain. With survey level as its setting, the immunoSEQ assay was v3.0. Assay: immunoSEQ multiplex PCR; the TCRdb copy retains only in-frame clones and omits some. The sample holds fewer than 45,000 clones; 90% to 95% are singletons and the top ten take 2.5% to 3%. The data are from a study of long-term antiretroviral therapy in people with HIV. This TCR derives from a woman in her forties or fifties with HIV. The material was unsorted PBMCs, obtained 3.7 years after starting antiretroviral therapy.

DNA for the CDR3: TGTGCCAGTAGCGGCGGGGGCCCGCCGAATGAGCAGTTCTTC. It encodes CASSGGGPPNEQFF. The rearrangement links TRBV19 to TRBJ2-1; a possible D gene is TRBD2 (7 bases). In germline, CDR1 is LNHDA, CDR2 SQIVND (reference sequence). This CDR3 is 14 amino acids long. Trimming stripped 6 bases from V and 7 bases from J, with 16 bases between.